Below, 8 T cell receptor beta chains from the same sample are listed, as sequenced in a study of read filtering for tumor transcriptome and immune sequencing. From approximately 430 ng of RNA, a library with molecular barcoded alpha/delta and beta/gamma adaptors was made. One entry per CDR3 protein, called by TCRdb with MiXCR from the reads. There are 20,000 or so distinct CDR3 sequences in the sample; about 20% occur only once, and under 30% lies in the top ten. The sample consisted of a population of CD138-negative cells sorted from bone marrow. These receptors originate from a donor aged 40 or over with multiple myeloma.

In its sample, this clonotype was seen many times. The gene calls are TRBV6-5 and TRBJ2-3; 12 nucleotides align to TRBD1. V was pared by 2 bases and J by 4 bases, with 1 base of the junction left unmatched. The length of the CDR3 is 15 residues. Germline V gives CDR1 MNHEY, CDR2 SVGAGI. This CDR3 reads CASSYGTGGADTQYF. The CDR3 nucleotides are TGTGCCAGCAGTTACGGGACAGGGGGCGCAGATACGCAGTATTTT.

Ten or more counts support this clonotype. The chain links TRBV15 to TRBJ2-7, with D unresolved. CDR1 is LNHNV, CDR2 YYDKDF, per germline (reference sequence). This CDR3 has 15 residues. V gave up 0 bases and J gave up 1 base, with 10 bases separating them. The CDR3 region is CATSRDRAGSYEQYF. CDR3 sequence (DNA): TGTGCCACCAGCAGAGATCGAGCCGGGTCCTACGAGCAGTACTTC. The whole variable domain, remainder taken from reference TRBV15 and TRBJ2-7, is DAMVIQNPRYQVTQFGKPVTLSCSQTLNHNVMYWYQQKSSQAPKLLFHYYDKDFNNEADTPDNFQSRRPNTSFCFLDIRSPGLGDTAMYLCATSRDRAGSYEQYFGPGTRLTVT.

This clonotype qualifies as medium-sized. J is TRBJ2-1 and V is TRBV12-3 or TRBV12-4; D possibly corresponds to TRBD1 (5 bases). This CDR3 region has 12 residues. The V end was cut by 6 bases, the J end by 10 bases, with 13 bases between. The CDR3 protein is CASRSPRQEQFF. As DNA, the CDR3 is TGTGCCAGCAGATCCCCACGACAGGAGCAGTTCTTC.

The chain is built from TRBV20-1 and TRBJ2-5, with 8 bases that match TRBD2. This CDR3 region has 12 residues. The V gene's germline CDR1 is DFQATT and CDR2 SNEGSKA (reference sequence). Trimming at V came to 6 bases and at J to 5 bases, leaving 5 bases not matched to a gene. The CDR3 nucleotides read TGCAGTGCCCGGGGGGGGCCGGAGACCCAGTACTTC. Its protein is CSARGGPETQYF.

This clonotype was picked up many times. The chain has TRBV28 and TRBJ2-3; D gene unclear. The germline V and J ends were trimmed by 3 bases and 3 bases, with 16 bases remaining between them. The germline V gene encodes CDR1 MDHEN and CDR2 SYDVKM. This CDR3 has 16 amino acids. The CDR3 sequence: CASSFEVGLGTDTQYF. The CDR3 DNA sequence: TGTGCCAGCAGTTTTGAAGTTGGGCTAGGGACAGATACGCAGTATTTT.

The table lists this clonotype with many counts. The chain has TRBV20-1 and TRBJ2-2, with 7 bases matching TRBD1. This CDR3 contains 15 residues. The trim removed 6 bases at V and 4 bases at J, leaving 11 bases unmatched. CDR1 is DFQATT, CDR2 SNEGSKA, per germline (reference sequence). The CDR3 nucleotides read TGCAGTGCAAAACAGGGGTTTCAAGGCACCGGGGAGCTGTTTTTT. Protein sequence: CSAKQGFQGTGELFF.

Turning to this clonotype: The final CDR3 position lacks the conserved phenylalanine or tryptophan, pointing to a likely read error. The DNA of the CDR3 is TGCGCCAGCAGCTTGGGACGGCCCAATGAGCAGTTCCTC. Translating gives CASSLGRPNEQFL. This chain joins TRBV5-1 and TRBJ2-1; D is ambiguous. Between the trimmed V and J ends, which lost 0 bases and 6 bases, there was a span of 7 bases. This CDR3 comprises 13 residues. Germline CDR1 and CDR2: SGHRS and YFSETQ.

Worth noting for this clonotype: This may be a read error: a much more frequent sequence differs by one nucleotide. This chain joins TRBV28 and TRBJ2-3; TRBD2 matches 11 bases. Germline CDR1 MDHEN, CDR2 SYDVKM. J lost 4 bases, V lost 4 bases, and 19 bases had no gene match. The CDR3 has 20 amino acids. For the CDR3, the DNA is TGTGCCAGCAGTTCAACAGGACTAGCGGGTGGGCTAATGGTTGCAGATACGCAGTATTTT. It codes for CASSSTGLAGGLMVADTQYF.